One and the same sample provided the 28 T cell receptor beta chains below, sequenced in a study of T cell changes during pregnancy in multiple sclerosis. Produced via immunoSEQ multiplex PCR; TCRdb's table is partial and in-frame only. The sample includes tens of thousands of clones, approximately 90% of them seen just once. The sequenced sample was peripheral blood, obtained in the first trimester of pregnancy. The receptor set was obtained from a female donor in good health, enrolled as a control in a pregnancy study.

A word on this clone: Compared with germline, one end of the junction differs, possibly owing to a read error. The chain joins TRBV6-5 to TRBJ2-3, with TRBD2 as a possible D gene (6 bases). Germline V lookup: CDR1 MNHEY, CDR2 SVGAGI. CDR3 length: 11 residues. The CDR3 coding sequence is TGTGCCAGCAGTTCTGCGGGGACGCGGTATTTT. The encoded protein is CASSSAGTRYF.

This chain links TRBV2 with TRBJ2-7, with 8 bases lining up with TRBD1. Germline CDR1 and CDR2: SNHLY and FYNNEI. The CDR3 runs to 14 residues. The V segment lost 5 bases and the J segment 3 bases; nucleotides outside the gene matches: 6. CDR3 protein: CASSQGTGGYEQYF. CDR3 DNA: TGTGCCAGCAGTCAAGGTACAGGGGGCTACGAGCAGTACTTC.

This chain connects TRBV2 to TRBJ2-2, with TRBD2 as a possible D gene (5 bases). V lost 6 bases, J lost 3 bases, and 8 bases lay in between. Germline V gives CDR1 SNHLY, CDR2 FYNNEI. This CDR3 region has 13 residues. CDR3 region: CASRRADTGELFF. The CDR3 nucleotides are TGTGCCAGCAGGCGGGCGGACACCGGGGAGCTGTTTTTT.

The rearrangement uses TRBV7-9 and TRBJ1-5, with D possibly TRBD1 on 6 matching bases. The germline V gene encodes CDR1 SEHNR and CDR2 FQNEAQ (reference sequence). V was shortened by 11 bases and J by 0 bases, with 20 bases between the two germline ends. The CDR3 has 16 amino acids. CDR3 region: CASGGQGPYSNQPQHF. The CDR3 nucleotides are TGTGCCTCGGGGGGGCAGGGCCCCTATAGCAATCAGCCCCAGCATTTT.

Notes on this clone: The sample contains more than one DNA sequence encoding this CDR3. The CDR3 DNA reads as TGTGCCAGCAGTGTTGGGGGGGGCACTGAAGCTTTCTTT. Amino acids: CASSVGGGTEAFF. The V and J genes are TRBV6-1 and TRBJ1-1; tentatively, D is TRBD1 (5 bases). The V gene's germline CDR1 is MNHNS and CDR2 SASEGT. Trimming removed 4 bases from V and 4 bases from J, with 10 bases in between. This CDR3 has 13 residues.

V is TRBV27 and J is TRBJ2-7; TRBD2 matches 7 bases. The CDR3 has 14 residues. The V and J ends lost 6 bases and 4 bases, in that order; junction bases with no gene match: 9. The V gene's germline CDR1 is MNHEY and CDR2 SMNVEV (reference sequence). The chain's CDR3 is CASSPGTNPYEQYF. The CDR3 coding sequence is TGTGCCAGCAGCCCCGGGACTAACCCTTACGAGCAGTACTTC.

The chain joins TRBV18 to TRBJ1-1; 9 positions agree with TRBD1. CDR1 and CDR2 from the germline V gene are KGHSH and LQKENI. With 7 bases clipped from V and 4 bases from J, the junction kept 4 bases outside the gene matches. There are 13 residues in the CDR3. As DNA, the CDR3 is TGTGCCAGCTTCCCGGACAGGGGCACTGAAGCTTTCTTT. Its translation: CASFPDRGTEAFF.

The chain carries TRBV19 and TRBJ2-1; weak D call: TRBD1 (5 bases). The CDR3 is made up of 15 amino acids. Germline CDR1 reads LNHDA; CDR2 reads SQIVND (reference sequence). The V and J ends lost 7 bases and 6 bases respectively, with 19 bases between them. For the CDR3, the DNA is TGTGCCAGTACCCCACTCGTAGGGGATCGCAATGAGCAGTTCTTC. This codes for CASTPLVGDRNEQFF.

This rearrangement joins TRBV5-5 to TRBJ1-1, with D maybe TRBD1 (6 bases). V was clipped by 3 bases and J by 0 bases, with 15 bases between them. The germline V gene encodes CDR1 SGHKS and CDR2 YYEKEE (reference sequence). The CDR3 has 16 residues. The chain's CDR3 is CASSSDAGAMNTEAFF. The CDR3 nucleotides are TGTGCCAGCAGCTCAGACGCGGGGGCCATGAACACTGAAGCTTTCTTT. Drawing the rest from reference TRBV5-5 and TRBJ1-1, the complete variable domain is DAGVTQSPTHLIKTRGQQVTLRCSPISGHKSVSWYQQVLGQGPQFIFQYYEKEERGRGNFPDRFSARQFPNYSSELNVNALLLGDSALYLCASSSDAGAMNTEAFFGQGTRLTVV.

The chain joins TRBV27 to TRBJ2-3, with a possible D match to TRBD2 (5 bases). The CDR3 consists of 18 residues. CDR1 MNHEY and CDR2 SMNVEV come from the germline V gene (reference sequence). Trimming pared 1 base from V and 2 bases from J, leaving 19 bases between. In DNA form, the CDR3 reads TGTGCCAGCAGTTTATACCCCCCTACCGGACGGGACACAGATACGCAGTATTTT. Translation gives CASSLYPPTGRDTDTQYF.

This clone was detected once. The chain employs TRBV11-2 and TRBJ2-3, with a possible D match to TRBD1 (6 bases). The germline V gene encodes CDR1 SGHAT and CDR2 FQNNGV. CDR3 length: 14 residues. Trimming left V 4 bases short and J 4 bases short, with 12 bases between. CDR3 nucleotide sequence: TGTGCCAGCAGCTCTTGGACAGACGCAGATACGCAGTATTTT. It yields the protein CASSSWTDADTQYF.

This sequence joins TRBV18 and TRBJ2-5, with D possibly TRBD2 on 6 matching bases. V gave up 2 bases and J gave up 0 bases, with 10 bases separating them. In germline, CDR1 is KGHSH, CDR2 LQKENI. The CDR3 spans 15 residues. For the CDR3, the DNA is TGTGCCAGCTCACCAAATGGGGGGTACCAAGAGACCCAGTACTTC. Its protein is CASSPNGGYQETQYF.

The chain combines TRBV7-2 with TRBJ1-1; the match to TRBD1 covers 9 bases. CDR1 is SGHTA, CDR2 FQGNSA, per germline. The CDR3 has 16 amino acids. V shed 1 base, J shed 4 bases, and the junction held 7 bases outside the gene matches. CDR3 DNA sequence: TGTGCCAGCAGCTTAGTTTCGGTGGACAGGGGCACTGAAGCTTTCTTT. Translation: CASSLVSVDRGTEAFF.

In its sample, this clone was seen a few times. The CDR3 region has the DNA TGTGCCAGCAGCGTACAGGGGTGGAAAAATGAAAAACTGTTTTTT. Translated: CASSVQGWKNEKLFF. The chain links TRBV9 to TRBJ1-4; D might be TRBD1 (6 bases). V dropped 1 base and J dropped 5 bases, with 12 bases sitting between them. Germline assignment: CDR1 SGDLS and CDR2 YYNGEE. This CDR3 contains 15 residues.

This clone came up a few times. V and J are TRBV28 and TRBJ1-1; D ambiguous. The length of the CDR3 is 13 residues. Trimming cost V 5 bases and J 2 bases, with 9 bases left between them. CDR1 is MDHEN, CDR2 SYDVKM, per germline. The CDR3 bases are TGTGCCAGCAGTAAGCTTTCAAACACTGAAGCTTTCTTT. This translates into CASSKLSNTEAFF. Variable domain in full (rest from reference TRBV28 and TRBJ1-1): DVKVTQSSRYLVKRTGEKVFLECVQDMDHENMFWYRQDPGLGLRLIYFSYDVKMKEKGDIPEGYSVSREKKERFSLILESASTNQTSMYLCASSKLSNTEAFFGQGTRLTVV.

J is TRBJ1-2 and V is TRBV9, with a weak D call TRBD1 (6 bases). V shed 0 bases and J shed 9 bases, with 15 bases lying between them. Germline V gene lookup returns CDR1 SGDLS and CDR2 YYNGEE. The CDR3 length is 14 residues. CDR3 sequence (DNA): TGTGCCAGCAGCGTAGGGGGGGGCGCGGAACGCTACACCTTC. It codes for CASSVGGGAERYTF.

CDR3 in amino acids: CASSVPGTSQFF. The CDR3 DNA sequence: TGTGCCAGCAGCGTACCGGGGACTAGTCAGTTCTTC. V gene TRBV9 combines with J gene TRBJ2-1, with TRBD2 matching over 8 bases. Germline V lookup: CDR1 SGDLS, CDR2 YYNGEE. The CDR3 length is 12 residues. The J segment lost 13 bases and the V segment lost 1 base, leaving 4 bases of the junction unmatched.

The CDR3 here is CASSLFGRGVPDEQFF. The CDR3 DNA sequence: TGTGCCAGCTCACTTTTTGGGCGGGGGGTCCCCGATGAGCAGTTCTTC. The gene calls are TRBV18 and TRBJ2-1; 8 nucleotides agree with TRBD2. This CDR3 spans 16 amino acids. V lost 4 bases and J lost 8; bases outside the gene matches: 13. Germline CDR1 and CDR2: KGHSH and LQKENI.

The chain is built from TRBV6-4 and TRBJ2-3, with 12 bases fitting TRBD2. Germline assignment: CDR1 MRHNA and CDR2 SNTAGT. CDR3 length: 14 amino acids. V lost 5 bases, J lost 4 bases, and 1 base stayed unmatched. The CDR3 DNA follows: TGTGCCAGCAGTCCTAGCGGGGGGGCAGATACGCAGTATTTT. This encodes CASSPSGGADTQYF.

This rearrangement joins TRBV9 to TRBJ1-1; possibly TRBD1 for D (6 bases). The germline V and J ends were trimmed by 3 bases and 11 bases, with 23 bases remaining between them. Germline assignment: CDR1 SGDLS and CDR2 YYNGEE. The CDR3 is 15 residues long. The CDR3 loop is CASSARTEVWGSAFF. CDR3 in DNA: TGTGCCAGCAGCGCCAGGACAGAAGTTTGGGGATCGGCTTTCTTT.

V gene TRBV7-2 combines with J gene TRBJ2-3; D not resolved. Between the trimmed V and J ends, which lost 1 base and 4 bases, there was a span of 12 bases. CDR3 size: 15 residues. Germline CDR1 and CDR2: SGHTA and FQGNSA. For the CDR3, the DNA is TGTGCCAGCAGCTTAGTCCCGAGTATCCCAGATACGCAGTATTTT. Protein product: CASSLVPSIPDTQYF.

V is TRBV4-3 and J is TRBJ2-5; 8 nucleotides match TRBD1. Per germline, CDR1 LGHNA and CDR2 YSLEER. J lost 4 bases, V lost 4 bases, and 8 bases had no gene match. The CDR3 contains 15 residues. CDR3 DNA: TGCGCCAGCAGCCTCCTGGACAGGGTGGGAGAGACCCAGTACTTC. Its translation is CASSLLDRVGETQYF.

The J gene is TRBJ2-7, the V gene TRBV18; TRBD1 matches at 7 bases. The V gene end was trimmed by 1 base and the J gene end by 0 bases; junction bases not matched to a gene: 9. This CDR3 region has 17 residues. The germline V gene encodes CDR1 KGHSH and CDR2 LQKENI. The CDR3 coding sequence is TGTGCCAGCTCACCACGAGTGGCAGGGGGAACCTCCTACGAGCAGTACTTC. Translation: CASSPRVAGGTSYEQYF.

Only one count was recorded for this clone. The chain combines TRBV15 with TRBJ1-5; perhaps TRBD1 as D (6 bases). Germline V gene lookup returns CDR1 LNHNV and CDR2 YYDKDF (reference sequence). The CDR3 consists of 15 residues. V lost 0 bases and J 4 bases, leaving 10 bases between the germline ends. CDR3 protein: CATSRDQGGNQPQHF. CDR3 DNA: TGTGCCACCAGCAGAGATCAAGGGGGAAATCAGCCCCAGCATTTT. The variable domain in full, with the rest retrieved from reference TRBV15 and TRBJ1-5, is DAMVIQNPRYQVTQFGKPVTLSCSQTLNHNVMYWYQQKSSQAPKLLFHYYDKDFNNEADTPDNFQSRRPNTSFCFLDIRSPGLGDTAMYLCATSRDQGGNQPQHFGDGTRLSIL.

This clone was detected once. V gene TRBV29-1 combines with J gene TRBJ1-2; TRBD1 is a possible D gene (6 bases). Per the germline V gene, CDR1 is SQVTM and CDR2 is ANQGSEA. Between the trimmed V and J ends, which lost 7 bases and 4 bases, there was a span of 13 bases. The CDR3 is 12 residues long. The CDR3 region is CSATDRRYGYTF. The CDR3 nucleotides read TGCAGCGCAACCGACAGGCGCTATGGCTACACCTTC.

V and J are TRBV7-9 and TRBJ1-6, with 7 bases identical to TRBD1. The ends lost 6 bases at V and 7 bases at J; junction bases unmatched: 12. Germline V gives CDR1 SEHNR, CDR2 FQNEAQ (reference sequence). The CDR3 consists of 16 residues. CDR3 nucleotide sequence: TGTGCCAGCAGGTACCGGGGACAGCCAGGGAATTCACCCCTCCACTTT. Encoded protein: CASRYRGQPGNSPLHF.

This chain uses TRBV6-5 with TRBJ1-6; 7 bases map to TRBD1. CDR3 length: 14 amino acids. Germline assignment: CDR1 MNHEY and CDR2 SVGAGI. Trimming removed 6 bases from V and 7 bases from J; junction bases left unmatched: 6. The DNA of the CDR3 is TGTGCCAGCAGCGTCAGGGGGAAAAATTCACCCCTCCACTTT. This translates into CASSVRGKNSPLHF.

The chain is built from TRBV4-2 and TRBJ2-2; 7 bases agree with TRBD1. This CDR3 region has 14 residues. Germline V gives CDR1 LGHNA, CDR2 YNFKEQ. V shed 5 bases and J 3 bases; nucleotides not matched to a gene: 3. The CDR3 sequence: CASSSTGDTGELFF. The CDR3 DNA reads as TGTGCCAGCAGCTCAACAGGGGACACCGGGGAGCTGTTTTTT.